The source of this TCR beta chain is a study of esophageal squamous cell carcinoma under preoperative chemotherapy. Turning to the study itself: TCR repertoires were profiled from both peripheral blood T cells and tumor-infiltrating lymphocytes.

Broader study findings: Abundant clones tended to shrink rather than expand after paclitaxel-nedaplatin. Peripheral T cells migrating into the tumor appeared to partly supply post-treatment tumor-infiltrating lymphocytes.

Germline CDR1 ENHRY, CDR2 SYGVKD. This CDR3 is 14 amino acids long. Time point here: after preoperative PTX-NDP chemotherapy. Patients received paclitaxel-nedaplatin as preoperative chemotherapy before surgery. Concerning this clonotype itself: Its antigen is not identified.

TCRdb called the PCR reads again in MiXCR, with one record for every CDR3 protein. The repertoire holds about 32,000 distinct CDR3 sequences, 52% seen once, with approximately 25% in the top ten. The receptor's source is a human donor with esophageal squamous cell carcinoma. The donor label of this sample is uncertain. V is TRBV10-3 and J is TRBJ2-3; D could derive from TRBD1 or TRBD2 (6 bases each). With the DNA end fitting TRBJ2-7 better, the J assignment may be wrong. Sampling was done from a patient given preoperative chemotherapy. CDR3 DNA sequence: TGTGCGGGCACCGGGGGCCGGGACCAAGATACGCAGTACTTC. This gives the protein CAGTGGRDQDTQYF.